The entry below gives a single T cell receptor (beta chain) sequence along with its context. Its cognate antigen is unknown. Time point defined: late sampling 161 to 241 days after vaccination in three convalescent patients. Treatment of the sample: approximately nine-day PBMC culture with coronavirus spike peptide pools or control peptides (ViraFEST assay). ViraFEST used peptide pools to expand antigen-specific T cells before TCR sequencing. Two million PBMCs per well were cultured with approximately 9.8 IU/ml IL-2 and approximately 9.6 ug/ml peptide pools. At the Johns Hopkins FTIC core, DNA taken from cultured CD4+ T cells was sequenced by way of the Oncomine TCR Beta short-read assay. Each CDR3 protein gets one entry after TCRdb re-called the PCR reads with MiXCR. The table shows fewer than 25,000 distinct CDR3 sequences, with 42% occurring only once. This specimen belongs to a study of vaccination and CD4 T cells after COVID-19.

CDR1 DFQATT and CDR2 SNEGSKA come from the germline V gene (reference sequence). V gave up 3 bases and J gave up 6 bases; unmatched junction bases: 0. There are 12 residues in the CDR3. The chain recombines TRBV20-1 with TRBJ2-2; 8 bases are shared with TRBD2. The sequencing here drew on CD4+ T cells from blood, cultured in vitro, taken about 7 months after SARS-CoV-2 vaccination. The TCR originated in a human donor who had recovered from COVID-19. The CDR3 region is CSASGRAGELFF. The CDR3 DNA sequence: TGCAGTGCTAGCGGGAGGGCCGGGGAGCTGTTTTTT.